This entry concerns a single T cell receptor beta chain. The sample comes from a study of cytomegalovirus exposure and HLA in healthy donors. Study-level background: Counted in an early data release were about 85 million unique TCRs from HLA-typed donors.

PCR primers comprised 60 Vbeta and 13 Jbeta primers. Repertoires were generated with immunoSEQ multiplex PCR, while TCRdb's copy carries only in-frame clones and drops some. Seen here are about 190,000 clones, more than 80% observed once, and the top ten hold nearly 2.5%. The V gene end was trimmed by 3 bases and the J gene end by 8 bases; junction bases not matched to a gene: 4. The CDR3 is 12 amino acids. Germline V gene data show CDR1 as SGHKS and CDR2 as YYEKEE (reference sequence). The V gene is TRBV5-5, the J gene TRBJ1-1; 7 positions match TRBD1. What was sequenced was PBMCs. The origin of this receptor is a male donor in good health and CMV-seronegative. This chain's CDR3 is CASSSYRGEAFF. CDR3 nucleotide sequence: TGTGCCAGCAGCTCCTACAGGGGCGAAGCTTTCTTT.